The next 8 T cell receptor beta chains were all read from a single sample in a study of CD4+ T cells in melanoma. Some clones are missing from TCRdb's copy, which holds only in-frame ones; the method was immunoSEQ multiplex PCR. In the table there are fewer than 150,000 clones, about nine tenths of which are singletons. Every receptor here comes from a human donor with melanoma.

V is TRBV2 and J is TRBJ1-4; D is unresolved. Trimming removed 6 bases at V and 6 bases at J, with 17 bases between. CDR3 length equals 15 residues. The germline V gene encodes CDR1 SNHLY and CDR2 FYNNEI. This CDR3 is CASRLRGIVDEKLFF. CDR3 in DNA: TGTGCCAGCAGGCTCCGAGGGATCGTGGATGAAAAACTGTTTTTT.

The V call is TRBV30, the J call TRBJ1-1, with 8 bases that match TRBD1. This CDR3 spans 13 amino acids. Trimming removed 6 bases from V and 7 bases from J; junction bases left unmatched: 10. The germline gives CDR1 GTSNPN, CDR2 SVGIG (reference sequence). The CDR3 loop reads CACRTGSLGEAFF. Here the CDR3 DNA reads TGTGCCTGCCGGACAGGGTCCCTGGGTGAAGCTTTCTTT.

The sample holds one count of this clone. The chain carries TRBV5-8 and TRBJ2-7, with 13 bases fitting TRBD2. The CDR3 is 15 amino acids. Unmatched junction bases numbered 2, after V lost 0 bases and J lost 5 bases. CDR1 and CDR2 from the germline V gene are SGHTS and YDEGEE. CDR3 amino acids: CASSLGLAGGDEQYF. The CDR3, as DNA: TGTGCCAGCAGCTTGGGACTAGCGGGGGGAGACGAGCAGTACTTC. Together with reference TRBV5-8 and TRBJ2-7, the CDR3 gives the full variable domain: EAGVTQSPTHLIKTRGQQATLRCSPISGHTSVYWYQQALGLGLQFLLWYDEGEERNRGNFPPRFSGRQFPNYSSELNVNALELEDSALYLCASSLGLAGGDEQYFGPGTRLTVT.

The genes are TRBV5-1 and TRBJ1-2, with TRBD1 as a possible D gene (5 bases). The length of the CDR3 is 13 residues. Trimming shortened V by 3 bases and J by 6 bases, and 12 bases separated the two germline ends. CDR1 and CDR2 (germline): SGHRS, YFSETQ. The CDR3 loop reads CASSWGETNGYTF. The CDR3 bases are TGCGCCAGCAGCTGGGGGGAGACGAATGGCTACACCTTC.

As to this clone: Other DNA sequences from this sample encode an identical CDR3 as well. V gene TRBV18 combines with J gene TRBJ2-5; no clear D. CDR3 size: 13 residues. V lost 3 bases, J lost 2 bases, and 7 bases lay in between. The V gene's germline CDR1 is KGHSH and CDR2 LQKENI. This chain's CDR3 is CASSPGLQETQYF. For the CDR3, the DNA is TGTGCCAGCTCACCTGGTTTGCAAGAGACCCAGTACTTC.

V is TRBV25-1 and J is TRBJ1-2, with 9 bases aligning to TRBD1. There are 16 residues in the CDR3. Trimming removed 5 bases from V and 5 bases from J; junction bases left unmatched: 12. The V gene's germline CDR1 is MGHDK and CDR2 SYGVNS. The CDR3 is CASSPPGTGSGYGYTF. The CDR3 coding sequence is TGTGCCAGCAGTCCACCCGGGACAGGGTCGGGGTATGGCTACACCTTC.

V is TRBV7-3 and J is TRBJ2-3; 8 positions agree with TRBD2. CDR3 length: 16 amino acids. V shed 4 bases, J shed 1 base, and the junction held 7 bases outside the gene matches. From germline, CDR1 is SGHTA and CDR2 FQGTGA. Here the CDR3 DNA reads TGTGCCAGCAGCTCCGGAGGTAGCGGGGGCACAGATACGCAGTATTTT. It codes for CASSSGGSGGTDTQYF.

The V and J genes are TRBV2 and TRBJ1-5, with TRBD1 matching 9 bases. The germline gives CDR1 SNHLY, CDR2 FYNNEI. The length of the CDR3 is 16 residues. The V gene end was trimmed by 6 bases and the J gene end by 4 bases; junction bases not matched to a gene: 10. The CDR3 is CASREGQGRGNQPQHF. In DNA form, the CDR3 reads TGTGCCAGCAGGGAGGGACAGGGTCGGGGGAATCAGCCCCAGCATTTT.